This T cell receptor (beta chain) was recovered during a study of shared clonotypes between healthy human individuals. Per germline, CDR1 MDHEN and CDR2 SYDVKM. V lost 5 bases, J lost 7 bases, and 10 bases stayed unmatched. CDR3 size: 15 residues. Clones were sequenced by immunoSEQ multiplex PCR, and TCRdb holds only the in-frame ones, with some missing. Of roughly 2.6 million clones listed, approximately 90% are singletons. Sequences were obtained from naive CD4+ T cells sorted from blood. Indicated subset: CD45RA+ positively selected. The receptor's source is a man in his late teens or twenties in good health. This chain connects TRBV28 to TRBJ1-4; 7 bases align to TRBD1. The DNA for the CDR3 is TGTGCCAGCAGTCACTCGACAGGGCGGGGTGAAAAACTGTTTTTT. This encodes CASSHSTGRGEKLFF.